The 32 T cell receptor beta chains below come from one sample, sequenced in a study of blood T cell repertoires in COVID-19. Generated by immunoSEQ multiplex PCR, the TCRdb table keeps only in-frame clones and is missing some. The table lists 290,000 or so clones, about 87% of them singletons, with around 1.2% in the top ten. Sequencing was carried out using peripheral blood. These TCRs come from a man between 65 and 79 years old with acute or convalescent COVID-19.

V and J are TRBV6-2 or TRBV6-3 and TRBJ1-1; 7 positions match TRBD1. V was pared by 0 bases and J by 4 bases, with 17 bases of the junction left unmatched. The length of the CDR3 is 19 residues. Looked up from germline, CDR1 is MNHEY and CDR2 is SVGEGT. The CDR3 loop reads CASSYSILSSRQGGTEAFF. CDR3 DNA sequence: TGTGCCAGCAGTTACTCGATTTTATCATCACGACAGGGAGGCACTGAAGCTTTCTTT.

The rearrangement joins TRBV5-1 to TRBJ2-7, with D possibly TRBD2 on 6 matching bases. The length of the CDR3 is 17 residues. Trimming stripped 0 bases from V and 1 base from J, with 17 bases between. CDR1 is SGHRS, CDR2 YFSETQ, per germline. This CDR3 is CASSLGGGGLGSYEQYF. In nucleotides, the CDR3 is TGCGCCAGCAGCTTGGGAGGAGGAGGGTTGGGGTCCTACGAGCAGTACTTC. Complete variable domain (other parts from reference TRBV5-1 and TRBJ2-7): KAGVTQTPRYLIKTRGQQVTLSCSPISGHRSVSWYQQTPGQGLQFLFEYFSETQRNKGNFPGRFSGRQFSNSRSEMNVSTLELGDSALYLCASSLGGGGLGSYEQYFGPGTRLTVT.

The gene calls are TRBV15 and TRBJ1-5; tentatively, D is TRBD1 (5 bases). The ends were cut back, 0 bases at V and 1 base at J, with 10 bases in the middle. The CDR3 covers 16 residues. Germline V lookup: CDR1 LNHNV, CDR2 YYDKDF (reference sequence). The CDR3 sequence: CATSRDSGSSNQPQHF. In nucleotides, the CDR3 is TGTGCCACCAGCAGAGATTCAGGGTCCAGCAATCAGCCCCAGCATTTT.

The chain employs TRBV24-1 and TRBJ1-4; D not certain. Between the trimmed V and J ends, which lost 0 bases and 5 bases, there was a span of 12 bases. CDR1 is KGHDR, CDR2 SFDVKD, per germline. The CDR3 has 16 residues. The CDR3 sequence is CATSDLETLKNEKLFF. CDR3 DNA sequence: TGTGCCACCAGTGATTTGGAGACACTGAAAAATGAAAAACTGTTTTTT.

The chain recombines TRBV6-1 with TRBJ2-1; TRBD2 matches 11 bases. The CDR3 covers 18 residues. Per germline, CDR1 MNHNS and CDR2 SASEGT. After removal of 3 bases from V and 6 bases from J, the junction contained 13 bases not matched to a gene. The CDR3: CASSELAGGYSGGNEQFF. CDR3 bases: TGTGCCAGCAGTGAGTTAGCGGGAGGGTACTCAGGGGGCAATGAGCAGTTCTTC.

The rearrangement uses TRBV6-2 or TRBV6-3 and TRBJ2-7, with D unresolved. From germline, CDR1 is MNHEY and CDR2 SVGEGT. CDR3 length equals 16 residues. The V end lost 5 bases, the J end lost 5 bases, and 22 bases lay between the germline ends. Here the CDR3 reads CASSGPYVPLEDEQYF. Here the CDR3 DNA reads TGTGCCAGCAGTGGCCCCTATGTCCCCCTTGAGGACGAGCAGTACTTC.

The chain links TRBV14 to TRBJ2-1; 7 bases fit TRBD2. This CDR3 region has 16 residues. Losses at the gene ends were 1 base for V and 7 bases for J; bases not matched to a gene: 10. The germline V gene has CDR1 SGHDN and CDR2 FVKESK. CDR3 DNA sequence: TGTGCCAGCAGCCAAGTCCGGCTAGCGGTAACAAATGAGCAGTTCTTC. This codes for CASSQVRLAVTNEQFF.

The chain combines TRBV24-1 with TRBJ2-5, with 10 nucleotides matching TRBD2. This CDR3 comprises 17 residues. CDR1 KGHDR and CDR2 SFDVKD come from the germline V gene. The ends lost 3 bases at V and 2 bases at J; junction bases unmatched: 8. The CDR3, as DNA: TGTGCCACCAGTGATCCTAGCGGGAGAGATGGGCAAGAGACCCAGTACTTC. Translating it yields CATSDPSGRDGQETQYF.

The V and J genes are TRBV4-3 and TRBJ2-6, with D maybe TRBD2 (7 bases). V shed 1 base and J shed 2 bases, with 9 bases lying between them. CDR3 length: 16 residues. The V gene's germline CDR1 is LGHNA and CDR2 YSLEER. CDR3 bases: TGCGCCAGCAGCCAAGGCGGGGGCGCTGGGGCCAACGTCCTGACTTTC. Translation gives CASSQGGGAGANVLTF.

This clone occurred a few times. This sequence joins TRBV28 and TRBJ2-2; no clear D. Trimming shortened V by 7 bases and J by 2 bases, and 17 bases separated the two germline ends. Germline CDR1 MDHEN, CDR2 SYDVKM. This CDR3 comprises 16 residues. CDR3 amino acids: CASTQPAGSNTGELFF. The CDR3, as DNA: TGTGCCAGCACCCAGCCGGCCGGGTCCAACACCGGGGAGCTGTTTTTT. Full variable domain (missing parts from reference TRBV28 and TRBJ2-2): DVKVTQSSRYLVKRTGEKVFLECVQDMDHENMFWYRQDPGLGLRLIYFSYDVKMKEKGDIPEGYSVSREKKERFSLILESASTNQTSMYLCASTQPAGSNTGELFFGEGSRLTVL.

CDR3: CASRVTPSPTGELFF. The CDR3 bases are TGTGCCAGCAGGGTAACTCCCTCACCAACCGGGGAGCTGTTTTTT. The V call is TRBV6-5, the J call TRBJ2-2, with D unresolved. From germline, CDR1 is MNHEY and CDR2 SVGAGI. V lost 6 bases and J 5 bases, leaving 16 bases between the germline ends. CDR3 length: 15 residues.

CDR3 DNA: TGTGCCAGCAGCTTAGGTCGGGATGGCTACACCTTC. It is translated as CASSLGRDGYTF. The chain recombines TRBV7-8 with TRBJ1-2; no clear D gene. CDR1 is SGHVS, CDR2 FQNEAQ, per germline. The CDR3 covers 12 residues. The V and J ends lost 1 base and 6 bases respectively, with 6 bases between them.

The chain recombines TRBV11-2 with TRBJ2-7, with a weak D call TRBD2 (5 bases). V lost 1 base and J 0 bases, leaving 10 bases between the germline ends. From germline, CDR1 is SGHAT and CDR2 FQNNGV. This CDR3 has 15 amino acids. CDR3 residues: CASSLGYGNSYEQYF. As DNA, the CDR3 is TGTGCCAGCAGCTTAGGCTACGGGAACTCCTACGAGCAGTACTTC.

This chain joins TRBV7-2 and TRBJ2-4, with D possibly matching TRBD1 (5 bases). CDR3 length equals 14 residues. The V and J ends lost 5 bases and 0 bases respectively, with 8 bases between them. Per germline, CDR1 SGHTA and CDR2 FQGNSA. CDR3 DNA sequence: TGTGCCAGCAGCCCCGACAGAGCCAAAAACATTCAGTACTTC. It encodes CASSPDRAKNIQYF. Full variable domain (rest looked up from reference TRBV7-2 and TRBJ2-4): GAGVSQSPSNKVTEKGKDVELRCDPISGHTALYWYRQSLGQGLEFLIYFQGNSAPDKSGLPSDRFSAERTGGSVSTLTIQRTQQEDSAVYLCASSPDRAKNIQYFGAGTRLSVL.

This clone was seen just once. This chain connects TRBV2 to TRBJ1-5; D not resolved. Deletions cut 4 bases from V and 4 bases from J, with 8 bases between. CDR3 length: 13 residues. Looked up from germline, CDR1 is SNHLY and CDR2 is FYNNEI. CDR3 sequence (DNA): TGTGCCAGCAGTGTATCAGTTAATCAGCCCCAGCATTTT. It encodes CASSVSVNQPQHF.

The rearrangement uses TRBV11-2 and TRBJ2-1; no firm D call. The length of the CDR3 is 13 residues. The germline CDR1 and CDR2 sequences are SGHAT and FQNNGV. V shed 1 base and J shed 3 bases, with 4 bases lying between them. This chain's CDR3 is CASSLGDYNEQFF. The CDR3 bases are TGTGCCAGCAGCTTAGGAGACTACAATGAGCAGTTCTTC.

This rearrangement joins TRBV30 to TRBJ1-6, with D possibly matching TRBD1 (5 bases). CDR3 length: 13 amino acids. Deletions cut 0 bases from V and 5 bases from J, with 5 bases between. Germline-derived CDR1 and CDR2 are GTSNPN and SVGIG (reference sequence). CDR3 region: CAWSVQDNSPLHF. CDR3 DNA: TGTGCCTGGAGTGTACAGGATAATTCACCCCTCCACTTT. The variable domain in full, completed from reference TRBV30 and TRBJ1-6, reads SQTIHQWPATLVQPVGSPLSLECTVEGTSNPNLYWYRQAAGRGLQLLFYSVGIGQISSEVPQNLSASRPQDRQFILSSKKLLLSDSGFYLCAWSVQDNSPLHFGNGTRLTVT.

This chain links TRBV5-5 with TRBJ2-1, with D uncertain. Germline lookup yields CDR1 SGHKS and CDR2 YYEKEE (reference sequence). V was shortened by 2 bases and J by 7 bases, with 10 bases between the two germline ends. The CDR3 is 13 residues long. CDR3 sequence (DNA): TGTGCCAGCAGCTTCGGAGCTTTTAATGAGCAGTTCTTC. Translating it yields CASSFGAFNEQFF.

This sequence joins TRBV7-2 and TRBJ1-4; 7 bases are a match to TRBD1. CDR1 is SGHTA, CDR2 FQGNSA, per germline. V gave up 5 bases and J gave up 7 bases; unmatched junction bases: 10. The CDR3 is 15 residues long. CDR3 nucleotide sequence: TGTGCCAGCAGCGGAAGGACAGGACCACTTGAAAAACTGTTTTTT. As protein: CASSGRTGPLEKLFF.

This chain connects TRBV28 to TRBJ1-2; D is uncertain. Germline V gene sequence: CDR1 MDHEN, CDR2 SYDVKM. The V gene lost 1 base and the J gene lost 2 bases, with 8 bases spanning the gap. The CDR3 totals 14 residues. This chain's CDR3 is CASSLLVRNYGYTF. In DNA, the CDR3 is TGTGCCAGCAGTTTATTGGTCAGGAACTATGGCTACACCTTC.

This chain joins TRBV5-1 and TRBJ1-1; D is unresolved. Germline lookup yields CDR1 SGHRS and CDR2 YFSETQ. CDR3 size: 13 residues. Trimming stripped 0 bases from V and 3 bases from J, with 6 bases between. Here the CDR3 reads CASSLDSYTEAFF. CDR3 bases: TGCGCCAGCAGCTTGGACAGCTACACTGAAGCTTTCTTT.

The chain joins TRBV4-3 to TRBJ2-1; 10 positions agree with TRBD2. Looked up from germline, CDR1 is LGHNA and CDR2 is YSLEER. With 0 bases clipped from V and 4 bases from J, the junction kept 9 bases outside the gene matches. The CDR3 covers 18 residues. The CDR3 is CASSQDLTRLAGYNEQFF. CDR3 sequence (DNA): TGCGCCAGCAGCCAAGACCTCACTAGACTAGCGGGTTACAATGAGCAGTTCTTC.

The chain recombines TRBV28 with TRBJ1-2, with 10 bases that match TRBD1. CDR1 and CDR2 (germline): MDHEN, SYDVKM. The CDR3 is 16 residues long. The trim removed 4 bases at V and 3 bases at J, leaving 8 bases unmatched. The CDR3, as DNA: TGTGCCAGCAGTTCTGGGGGACAGGGGAACGACTATGGCTACACCTTC. Protein sequence: CASSSGGQGNDYGYTF.

The gene calls are TRBV24-1 and TRBJ1-5; 10 nucleotides align to TRBD1. The germline gives CDR1 KGHDR, CDR2 SFDVKD. The CDR3 has 16 amino acids. J lost 6 bases, V lost 5 bases, and 9 bases had no gene match. The CDR3 loop is CATSGPGQGWGQPQHF. The CDR3, as DNA: TGTGCCACCAGTGGACCGGGACAGGGGTGGGGTCAGCCCCAGCATTTT.

This clone has just a few counts. The chain carries TRBV28 and TRBJ2-6, with unresolved D. The CDR3 is 16 residues long. The V gene lost 1 base and the J gene lost 2 bases, with 9 bases spanning the gap. Germline CDR1 and CDR2: MDHEN and SYDVKM. CDR3 region: CASSLSPRAGANVLTF. The DNA of the CDR3 is TGTGCCAGCAGTTTATCCCCGAGAGCTGGGGCCAACGTCCTGACTTTC.

The rearrangement uses TRBV12-3 or TRBV12-4 and TRBJ1-1; no definite D call. The V end was cut by 2 bases, the J end by 0 bases, with 4 bases between. This CDR3 has 13 residues. CDR3 sequence reads: CASSLTVNTEAFF. The CDR3 DNA reads TGTGCCAGCAGTTTAACGGTGAACACTGAAGCTTTCTTT.

As to this clone: A single base separates this from a much larger clone, so it may be a read error. The rearrangement uses TRBV4-2 and TRBJ1-6; 7 bases fit TRBD1. CDR1 is LGHNA, CDR2 YNFKEQ, per germline. The CDR3 consists of 15 residues. V lost 6 bases to trimming and J lost 0 bases; unmatched junction nucleotides: 2. This CDR3 is CASRQGSSYNSPLHF. DNA of the CDR3: TGTGCCAGCAGACAGGGGAGCTCCTATAATTCACCCCTCCACTTT.

About this clone: One junction end does not reproduce the germline sequence, and a read error may be involved. The J gene is TRBJ2-3, the V gene TRBV6-6; perhaps TRBD2 as D (7 bases). Germline V gene lookup returns CDR1 MNHNY and CDR2 SVGAGI (reference sequence). The CDR3 is 12 residues long. CDR3 coding DNA: TGTGCCAGCAGTCCTTTAGGGAGGGGGTTGGATTTT. Protein product: CASSPLGRGLDF.

Here the CDR3 DNA reads TGTGCCACCAGGGGAGGGCAGGGTGCCAATCAGCCCCAGCATTTT. Its translation is CATRGGQGANQPQHF. The gene calls are TRBV24-1 and TRBJ1-5, with a possible D match to TRBD1 (5 bases). Germline CDR1 and CDR2: KGHDR and SFDVKD. This CDR3 is 15 amino acids long. Trimming pared 7 bases from V and 3 bases from J, leaving 15 bases between.

In regard to this clone: The sample holds other DNA sequences that translate to the same CDR3. V is TRBV19 and J is TRBJ1-5; D is undetermined. The CDR3 loop spans 15 amino acids. CDR1 LNHDA and CDR2 SQIVND come from the germline V gene (reference sequence). Trimming took 3 bases from V and 1 from J, leaving 10 bases between them. The CDR3 DNA reads TGTGCCAGTAGTATCGGCGGGGTGAGCAATCAGCCCCAGCATTTT. Translated, it gives CASSIGGVSNQPQHF.

This clone was recorded once. The chain carries TRBV28 and TRBJ1-5; possible D gene TRBD1, 6 bases. Germline V gives CDR1 MDHEN, CDR2 SYDVKM. This CDR3 has 15 amino acids. Between the trimmed V and J ends, which lost 6 bases and 0 bases, there was a span of 12 bases. The CDR3 here is CASRTPRGSNQPQHF. In nucleotides, the CDR3 is TGTGCCAGCAGGACTCCCAGGGGTAGCAATCAGCCCCAGCATTTT.

V and J are TRBV24-1 and TRBJ2-1; a possible D gene is TRBD2 (6 bases). The length of the CDR3 is 14 residues. Germline V gives CDR1 KGHDR, CDR2 SFDVKD. Trimming removed 5 bases from V and 4 bases from J, with 11 bases in between. CDR3 protein: CATSGGTEYNEQFF. CDR3 DNA sequence: TGTGCCACCAGTGGGGGGACTGAGTACAATGAGCAGTTCTTC.